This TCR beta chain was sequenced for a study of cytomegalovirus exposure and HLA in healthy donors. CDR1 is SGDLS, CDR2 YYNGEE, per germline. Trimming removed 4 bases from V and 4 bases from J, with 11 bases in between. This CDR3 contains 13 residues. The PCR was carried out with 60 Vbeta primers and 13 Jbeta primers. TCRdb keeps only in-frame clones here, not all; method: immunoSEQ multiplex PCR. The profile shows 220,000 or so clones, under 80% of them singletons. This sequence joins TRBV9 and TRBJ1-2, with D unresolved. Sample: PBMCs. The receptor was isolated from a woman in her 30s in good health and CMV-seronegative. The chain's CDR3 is CASSQGRSYGYTF. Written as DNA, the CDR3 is TGTGCCAGCAGCCAAGGGAGGTCCTATGGCTACACCTTC. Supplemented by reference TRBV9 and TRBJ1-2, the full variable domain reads DSGVTQTPKHLITATGQRVTLRCSPRSGDLSVYWYQQSLDQGLQFLIQYYNGEERAKGNILERFSAQQFPDLHSELNLSSLELGDSALYFCASSQGRSYGYTFGSGTRLTVV.